The clone carrying this T cell receptor beta chain was found a few times. Antigen: not known. The repertoire was sequenced with immunoSEQ multiplex PCR; TCRdb's copy has only in-frame clones and lacks some. The table includes 100,000 to 150,000 clones, about 89% detected once. The sample originates from a study of T cell responses to AZD1222 COVID-19 vaccine. Study-level background: Pooling of second doses given at about 4 or about 12 weeks was done.

General study results and limits: Clonal diversity was possibly underestimated, and the donors were mostly white British, with more females. Spike-specific TCR repertoires showed rising breadth and depth after two AZD1222 doses. The study found vaccine-associated CD4 TCRs spanning spike, dominant at 160-218 and 743-854.

The CDR3 is 20 residues long. V dropped 5 bases and J dropped 0; count of bases not matched to a gene: 17. The germline V gene has CDR1 SGHRS and CDR2 YFSETQ. J is TRBJ2-7 and V is TRBV5-1; TRBD2 aligns across 13 bases. The sample was peripheral blood, taken on day 0 of AZD1222 vaccination. This clonotype originated in an adult in good health. The CDR3 DNA sequence: TGCGCCAGCAGAGACAGGGGCTTGACTAGCGGGGGGAAACTCTCCTACGAGCAGTACTTC. Translation gives CASRDRGLTSGGKLSYEQYF.